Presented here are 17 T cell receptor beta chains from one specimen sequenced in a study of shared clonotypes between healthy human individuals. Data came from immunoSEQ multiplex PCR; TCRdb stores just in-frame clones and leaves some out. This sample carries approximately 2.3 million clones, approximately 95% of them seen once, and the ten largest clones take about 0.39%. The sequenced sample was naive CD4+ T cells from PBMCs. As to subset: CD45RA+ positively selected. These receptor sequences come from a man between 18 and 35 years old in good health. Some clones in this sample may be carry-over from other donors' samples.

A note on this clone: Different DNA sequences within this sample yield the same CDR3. CDR3 DNA: TGCAGCGTTGAACTGGGGGGAACAGATACGCAGTATTTT. It is translated as CSVELGGTDTQYF. The rearrangement uses TRBV29-1 and TRBJ2-3; perhaps TRBD2 as D (6 bases). Germline-derived CDR1 and CDR2 are SQVTM and ANQGSEA. V was pared by 2 bases and J by 3 bases, with 9 bases between. The CDR3 covers 13 residues.

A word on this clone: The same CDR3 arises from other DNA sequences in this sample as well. Here the CDR3 reads CASSPGQGYNYGYTF. The DNA of the CDR3 is TGTGCCAGCAGCCCCGGACAGGGGTATAACTATGGCTACACCTTC. This rearrangement joins TRBV5-5 to TRBJ1-2; TRBD1 matches at 9 bases. The germline V gene has CDR1 SGHKS and CDR2 YYEKEE (reference sequence). The CDR3 spans 15 residues. V lost 4 bases, J lost 1 base, and 5 bases stayed unmatched.

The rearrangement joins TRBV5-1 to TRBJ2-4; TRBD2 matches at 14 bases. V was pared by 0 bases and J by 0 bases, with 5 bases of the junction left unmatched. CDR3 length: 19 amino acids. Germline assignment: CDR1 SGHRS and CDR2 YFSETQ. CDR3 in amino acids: CASSLETSGRALAKNIQYF. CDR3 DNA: TGCGCCAGCAGCTTGGAGACTAGCGGGAGGGCCCTAGCCAAAAACATTCAGTACTTC.

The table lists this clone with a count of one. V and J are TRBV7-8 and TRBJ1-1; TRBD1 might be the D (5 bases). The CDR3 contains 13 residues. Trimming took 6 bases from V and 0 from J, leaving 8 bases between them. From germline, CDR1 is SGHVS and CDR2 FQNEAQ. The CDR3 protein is CASSDRLNTEAFF. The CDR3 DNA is TGTGCCAGCAGTGACAGATTGAACACTGAAGCTTTCTTT.

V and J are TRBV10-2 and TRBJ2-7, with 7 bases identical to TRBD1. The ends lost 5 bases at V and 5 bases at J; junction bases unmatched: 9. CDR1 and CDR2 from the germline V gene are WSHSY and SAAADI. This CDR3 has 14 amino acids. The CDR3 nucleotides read TGCGCCAGCAGTTCTCGACAGGGAATCGACGAGCAGTACTTC. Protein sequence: CASSSRQGIDEQYF.

CDR3 residues: CASSLASETSGREEQFF. The CDR3 nucleotides read TGCGCCAGCAGCTTGGCCTCGGAGACTAGCGGAAGAGAAGAGCAGTTCTTC. The chain uses TRBV5-1 and TRBJ2-1; 9 nucleotides agree with TRBD2. Germline V lookup: CDR1 SGHRS, CDR2 YFSETQ. The CDR3 is 17 amino acids. V was clipped by 0 bases and J by 10 bases; unmatched bases: 14.

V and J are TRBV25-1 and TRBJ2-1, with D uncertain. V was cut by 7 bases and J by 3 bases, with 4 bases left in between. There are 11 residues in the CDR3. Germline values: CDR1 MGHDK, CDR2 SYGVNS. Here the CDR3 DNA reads TGTGCCAGCACGCACTACAATGAGCAGTTCTTC. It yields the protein CASTHYNEQFF.

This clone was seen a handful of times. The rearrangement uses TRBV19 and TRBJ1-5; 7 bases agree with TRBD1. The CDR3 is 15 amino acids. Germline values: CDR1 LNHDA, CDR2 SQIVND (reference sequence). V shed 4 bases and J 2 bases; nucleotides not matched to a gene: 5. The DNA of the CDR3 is TGTGCCAGTAGTAAAACAGGGGCGGGCAATCAGCCCCAGCATTTT. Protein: CASSKTGAGNQPQHF.

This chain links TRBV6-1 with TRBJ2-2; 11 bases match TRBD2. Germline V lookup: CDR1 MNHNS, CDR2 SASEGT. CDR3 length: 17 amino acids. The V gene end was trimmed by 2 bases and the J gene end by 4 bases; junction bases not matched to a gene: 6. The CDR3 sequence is CASSESVAGGVTGELFF. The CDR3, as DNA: TGTGCCAGCAGTGAATCGGTAGCGGGAGGGGTCACCGGGGAGCTGTTTTTT.

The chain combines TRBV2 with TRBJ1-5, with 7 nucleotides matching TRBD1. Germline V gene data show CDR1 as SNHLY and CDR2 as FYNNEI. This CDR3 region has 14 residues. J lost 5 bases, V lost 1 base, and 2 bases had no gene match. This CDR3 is CASSEVTGDQPQHF. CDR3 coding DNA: TGTGCCAGCAGTGAAGTAACAGGGGATCAGCCCCAGCATTTT.

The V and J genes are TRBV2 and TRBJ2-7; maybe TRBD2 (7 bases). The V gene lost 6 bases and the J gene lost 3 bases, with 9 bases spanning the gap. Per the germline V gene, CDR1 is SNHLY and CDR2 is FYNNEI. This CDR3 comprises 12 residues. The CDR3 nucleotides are TGTGCCAGCAGGGGGGGGCTCTACGAGCAGTACTTC. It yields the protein CASRGGLYEQYF.

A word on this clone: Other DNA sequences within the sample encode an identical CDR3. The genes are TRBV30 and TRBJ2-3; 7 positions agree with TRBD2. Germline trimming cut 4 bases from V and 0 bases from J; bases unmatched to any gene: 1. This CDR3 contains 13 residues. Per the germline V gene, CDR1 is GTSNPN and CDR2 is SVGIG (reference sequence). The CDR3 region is CAWTSGSTDTQYF. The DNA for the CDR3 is TGTGCCTGGACTAGCGGCAGCACAGATACGCAGTATTTT.

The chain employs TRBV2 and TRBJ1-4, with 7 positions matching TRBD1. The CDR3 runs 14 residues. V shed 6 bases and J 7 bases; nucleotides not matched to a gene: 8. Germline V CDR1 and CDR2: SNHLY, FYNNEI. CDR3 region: CASRAETGFEKLFF. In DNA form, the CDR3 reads TGTGCCAGCAGGGCCGAGACAGGGTTTGAAAAACTGTTTTTT. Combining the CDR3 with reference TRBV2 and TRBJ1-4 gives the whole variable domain EPEVTQTPSHQVTQMGQEVILRCVPISNHLYFYWYRQILGQKVEFLVSFYNNEISEKSEIFDDQFSVERPDGSNFTLKIRSTKLEDSAMYFCASRAETGFEKLFFGSGTQLSVL.

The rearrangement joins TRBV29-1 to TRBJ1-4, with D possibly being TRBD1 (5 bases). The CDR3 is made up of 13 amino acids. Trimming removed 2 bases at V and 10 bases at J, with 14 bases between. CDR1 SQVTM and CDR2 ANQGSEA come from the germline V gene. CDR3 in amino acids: CSVETGPQGKLFF. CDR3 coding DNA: TGCAGCGTTGAAACGGGGCCTCAGGGAAAACTGTTTTTT.

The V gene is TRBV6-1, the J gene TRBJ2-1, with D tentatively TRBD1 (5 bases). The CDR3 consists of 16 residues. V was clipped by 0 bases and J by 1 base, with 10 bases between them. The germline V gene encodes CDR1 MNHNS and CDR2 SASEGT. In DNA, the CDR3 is TGTGCCAGCAGTGAAGCGTACAGGCGATCCTACAATGAGCAGTTCTTC. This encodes CASSEAYRRSYNEQFF.

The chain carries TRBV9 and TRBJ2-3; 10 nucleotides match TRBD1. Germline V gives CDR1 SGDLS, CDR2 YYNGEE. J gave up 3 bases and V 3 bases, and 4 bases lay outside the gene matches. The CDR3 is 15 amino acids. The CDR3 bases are TGTGCCAGCAGCGGACCGGGACAGGGGACAGATACGCAGTATTTT. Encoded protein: CASSGPGQGTDTQYF. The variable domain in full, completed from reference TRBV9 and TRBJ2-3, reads DSGVTQTPKHLITATGQRVTLRCSPRSGDLSVYWYQQSLDQGLQFLIQYYNGEERAKGNILERFSAQQFPDLHSELNLSSLELGDSALYFCASSGPGQGTDTQYFGPGTRLTVL.

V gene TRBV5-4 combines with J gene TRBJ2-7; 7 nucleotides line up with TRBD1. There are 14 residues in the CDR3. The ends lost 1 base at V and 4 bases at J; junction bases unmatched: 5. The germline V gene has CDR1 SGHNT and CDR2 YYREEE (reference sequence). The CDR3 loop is CASSLRDSFYEQYF. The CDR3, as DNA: TGTGCCAGCAGCTTGAGGGACAGTTTTTACGAGCAGTACTTC. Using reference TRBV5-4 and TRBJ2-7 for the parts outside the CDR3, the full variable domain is ETGVTQSPTHLIKTRGQQVTLRCSSQSGHNTVSWYQQALGQGPQFIFQYYREEENGRGNFPPRFSGLQFPNYSSELNVNALELDDSALYLCASSLRDSFYEQYFGPGTRLTVT.